What follows is one TCR beta chain and its context. The antigen is unknown. This sample was taken from a study of tissue T cells after allogeneic stem cell transplantation. Across the study: Of the grafts for graft-versus-host disease patients, several were unmodified and three CD34-selected.

The method was immunoSEQ multiplex PCR; TCRdb's version includes in-frame clones alone and lacks a portion of them. The profile shows some 43,000 clones, around 90% of them singletons. Overall study findings and caveats: Tissue-detected TCR repertoire was only partly captured by blood and spleen T cells. TCR repertoires tracked anatomic similarity, regardless of disease or transplant status.

In germline, CDR1 is LNHDA, CDR2 SQIVND (reference sequence). The V segment lost 5 bases and the J segment 7 bases; nucleotides outside the gene matches: 10. CDR3 length equals 15 residues. Sequenced here: blood, sampled before transplantation. This sequence was found in a woman aged 40 to 75 who later had graft-versus-host disease after an allogeneic stem cell transplant. V usage is TRBV19 and J usage is TRBJ2-7; 11 bases agree with TRBD2. CDR3 sequence (DNA): TGTGCCAGTAGTCCGCTCATAGCGGGAGGGGGAGAGCAGTACTTC. Its protein product is CASSPLIAGGGEQYF.